This T cell receptor beta chain is from a study of radiotherapy plus CTLA-4 blockade in lung cancer. Study details: Among patients, around 18% showed objective responses, and approximately 31% had disease control. General observations from the study: Best predicting response, reportedly, were early blood T cell clone dynamics, with interferon-beta. Tumor-origin TCR clones grew in blood after radiotherapy plus ipilimumab.

It was focal radiation plus CTLA-4 blockade with ipilimumab that patients with chemo-refractory metastatic non-small-cell lung cancer received. A note on this clone: Its antigen remains unidentified.

Losses at the gene ends were 3 bases for V and 1 base for J; bases not matched to a gene: 9. Germline CDR1 reads SGDLS; CDR2 reads YYNGEE. CDR3 size: 17 residues. Clones were sequenced by immunoSEQ multiplex PCR, and TCRdb holds only the in-frame ones, with some missing. This table holds 40,000 to 50,000 clones, 75% found once. The genes are TRBV9 and TRBJ2-7; 11 bases line up with TRBD1. This TCR was recovered from a human donor with non-small cell lung cancer who had stable disease on radiotherapy plus ipilimumab. Sequenced here: peripheral blood, sampled from a patient treated with radiotherapy plus ipilimumab. CDR3 in amino acids: CASSARGGDRGSYEQYF. For the CDR3, the DNA is TGTGCCAGCAGCGCGAGGGGGGGGGACAGGGGGTCCTACGAGCAGTACTTC.